This TCR beta chain is drawn from a study of blood T cell repertoires in COVID-19. Study background: Spain, Italy and the United States supplied samples that represented acute and convalescent COVID-19. T cells, B-cell-depleted T cells, or PBMCs provided the cDNA or gDNA that served as material.

How the authors handled the data: Scientists estimated how many nucleated cells there were by amplifying reference gene primers. Measured with immunoSEQ multiplex PCR; TCRdb has only the in-frame clones, and not every one. The V and J calls and the clone size are those of that table, but D and trimming were determined from the DNA. Of 90,000 to 100,000 clones detected, about 85% appear once; the ten largest clones hold 38%. This CDR3 contains 14 residues. CDR1 and CDR2 from the germline V gene are MNHEY and SVGAGI. V lost 7 bases, J lost 3 bases, and 12 bases lay in between. The count of this clone is one.

The origin of this receptor is a man older than 75 with acute or convalescent COVID-19. The chain couples TRBV6-5 to TRBJ2-2; TRBD2 is a possible D gene (6 bases). The material sequenced was peripheral blood. The CDR3 nucleotides are TGTGCCAGCATCCGGGACTTTGACACCGGGGAGCTGTTTTTT. Its protein is CASIRDFDTGELFF.